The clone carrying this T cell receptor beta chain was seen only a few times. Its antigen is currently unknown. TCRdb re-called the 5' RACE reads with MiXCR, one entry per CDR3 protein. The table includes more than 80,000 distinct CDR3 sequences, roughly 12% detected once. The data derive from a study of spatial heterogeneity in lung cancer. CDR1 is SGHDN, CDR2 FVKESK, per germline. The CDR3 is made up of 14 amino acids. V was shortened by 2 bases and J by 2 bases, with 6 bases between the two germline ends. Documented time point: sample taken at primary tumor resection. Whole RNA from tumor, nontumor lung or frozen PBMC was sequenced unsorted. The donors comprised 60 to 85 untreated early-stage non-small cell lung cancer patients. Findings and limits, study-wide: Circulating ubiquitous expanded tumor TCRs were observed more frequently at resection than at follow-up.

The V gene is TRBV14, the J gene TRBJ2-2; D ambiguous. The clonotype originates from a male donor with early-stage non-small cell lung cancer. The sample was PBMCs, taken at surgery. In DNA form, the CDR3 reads TGTGCCAGCAGCCAATACCTCAACACCGGGGAGCTGTTTTTT. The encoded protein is CASSQYLNTGELFF. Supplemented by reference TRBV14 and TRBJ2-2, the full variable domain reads EAGVTQFPSHSVIEKGQTVTLRCDPISGHDNLYWYRRVMGKEIKFLLHFVKESKQDESGMPNNRFLAERTGGTYSTLKVQPAELEDSGVYFCASSQYLNTGELFFGEGSRLTVL.